The 2 T cell receptor beta chains below were found in one sample sequenced in a study of early T cells in non-severe SARS-CoV-2 infection. One entry per CDR3 protein results from TCRdb running MiXCR on the 5' RACE reads. The sample lists around 57,000 distinct CDR3 sequences; roughly 10% were seen once. Source material: whole blood. The receptors derive from an adult who was a healthcare worker with PCR-confirmed SARS-CoV-2 infection or an uninfected control (not recorded which).

This clonotype was counted at least ten times. This chain links TRBV5-6 with TRBJ1-1, with a possible D match to TRBD1 (6 bases). Trimming removed 7 bases at V and 9 bases at J, with 28 bases between. Germline V gene sequence: CDR1 SGHDT, CDR2 YYEEEE. This CDR3 is built from 16 residues. The CDR3 nucleotides are TGTGCCAGCTCAGCCTACCTAGGGACAACTTCCCCGAAAGCTTTCTTT. Its protein product is CASSAYLGTTSPKAFF.

This clonotype occurred many times. This chain connects TRBV28 to TRBJ2-3; D gene uncertain. V lost 2 bases and J lost 2, with 11 bases in between. The CDR3 sequence is 15 residues long. CDR1 is MDHEN, CDR2 SYDVKM, per germline. Here the CDR3 DNA reads TGTGCCAGCAGTTTACCGCCAGACCTCACAGATACGCAGTATTTT. Amino acids: CASSLPPDLTDTQYF.